The 23 T cell receptor beta chains below all came from one sample that was sequenced in a study of T cell repertoires in cytomegalovirus infection. TCRdb ran MiXCR on the reads and lists one entry per CDR3 protein. The data show some 700,000 distinct CDR3 sequences, approximately 40% seen once. The sample consisted of PBMCs. These receptors were collected from a human donor in good health (CMV status not recorded). Some clones in this sample may be carry-over from other donors' samples.

Notes on this clonotype: The CDR3 ends on some other residue instead of the conserved phenylalanine or tryptophan, so this is likely a read error. J is TRBJ2-7 and V is TRBV28, with a possible D match to TRBD1 (6 bases). Trimming left V 6 bases short and J 3 bases short, with 15 bases between. This CDR3 contains 14 residues. Looked up from germline, CDR1 is MDHEN and CDR2 is SYDVKM. CDR3 protein: CASSLRGLGYEQYL. The CDR3 nucleotides read TGTGCCAGCAGCCTCAGGGGTCTAGGCTACGAGCAGTACTTA.

The chain is built from TRBV11-2 and TRBJ2-7; 8 bases are a match to TRBD1. Germline V gene data show CDR1 as SGHAT and CDR2 as FQNNGV. The CDR3 sequence is 14 residues long. J lost 3 bases, V lost 5 bases, and 6 bases had no gene match. The CDR3 region has the DNA TGTGCCAGCAGCGCTGGACAGGGAAACTACGAGCAGTACTTC. It is translated as CASSAGQGNYEQYF.

The genes are TRBV2 and TRBJ2-2, with D perhaps matching TRBD1 (5 bases). Trimming removed 7 bases at V and 5 bases at J, with 11 bases between. This CDR3 has 13 amino acids. Germline loops: CDR1 SNHLY, CDR2 FYNNEI. The CDR3 sequence: CASIAGPTGELFF. The CDR3 bases are TGTGCCAGCATTGCAGGGCCAACCGGGGAGCTGTTTTTT.

This clonotype was found many times. The chain's CDR3 is CSARQDLAKNIQYF. CDR3 in DNA: TGCAGTGCTAGGCAAGACTTAGCCAAAAACATTCAGTACTTC. This chain uses TRBV20-1 with TRBJ2-4, with D uncertain. CDR3 size: 14 residues. Per the germline V gene, CDR1 is DFQATT and CDR2 is SNEGSKA (reference sequence). Trimming pared 3 bases from V and 0 bases from J, leaving 9 bases between.

In this sample, this clonotype turned up a few times. The chain combines TRBV11-2 with TRBJ2-1; the match to TRBD2 covers 8 bases. CDR1 and CDR2 (germline): SGHAT, FQNNGV. The V segment lost 5 bases and the J segment 3 bases; nucleotides outside the gene matches: 6. The CDR3 has 15 amino acids. DNA for the CDR3: TGTGCCAGCAGCAAACTAGCGGCGAACTACAATGAGCAGTTCTTC. Translated: CASSKLAANYNEQFF.

This clonotype was detected only a few times. This chain joins TRBV9 and TRBJ2-1, with TRBD2 matching over 7 bases. This CDR3 is 16 amino acids long. Unmatched junction bases numbered 14, after V lost 3 bases and J lost 8 bases. Germline values: CDR1 SGDLS, CDR2 YYNGEE. The CDR3 reads CASSALMTGGGDEQFF. The CDR3 nucleotides read TGTGCCAGCAGCGCTCTTATGACTGGGGGGGGGGATGAGCAGTTCTTC.

This clonotype was counted at least ten times. The rearrangement links TRBV5-6 to TRBJ1-5; 9 nucleotides align to TRBD1. V lost 0 bases to trimming and J lost 5 bases; unmatched junction nucleotides: 18. Germline-derived CDR1 and CDR2 are SGHDT and YYEEEE. There are 20 residues in the CDR3. The CDR3 sequence is CASSLGGGQGLAGRYQPQHF. The CDR3 DNA reads as TGTGCCAGCAGCTTGGGGGGCGGACAGGGGCTTGCCGGAAGGTATCAGCCCCAGCATTTT.

The chain has TRBV27 and TRBJ2-2, with TRBD2 identical over 9 bases. V trimming: 2 bases; J trimming: 2 bases; junction bases outside the gene matches: 12. The CDR3 length is 19 residues. Germline CDR1 reads MNHEY; CDR2 reads SMNVEV (reference sequence). The CDR3 coding sequence is TGTGCCAGCAGTTTACGGAACACAGCGGGGGGTCGCAACACCGGGGAGCTGTTTTTT. Residues: CASSLRNTAGGRNTGELFF.

The genes are TRBV4-2 and TRBJ2-1, with D unresolved. V was clipped by 2 bases and J by 2 bases, with 10 bases between them. The CDR3 has 15 residues. Germline CDR1 and CDR2: LGHNA and YNFKEQ. CDR3 in amino acids: CASSQKSPPYNEQFF. The CDR3 DNA reads TGTGCCAGCAGCCAAAAGTCCCCACCCTACAATGAGCAGTTCTTC.

This chain uses TRBV5-1 with TRBJ2-1; D is possibly TRBD2 (5 bases). Trimming took 3 bases from V and 6 from J, leaving 13 bases between them. Germline CDR1 reads SGHRS; CDR2 reads YFSETQ. CDR3 size: 14 residues. The CDR3 DNA reads TGCGCCAGCAGCTCTACCACTAGTAGCAATGAGCAGTTCTTC. This codes for CASSSTTSSNEQFF.

This chain connects TRBV7-6 to TRBJ1-1, with a possible D match to TRBD1 (5 bases). This CDR3 is 17 amino acids long. The germline CDR1 and CDR2 sequences are SGHVS and FNYEAQ. Trimming shortened V by 3 bases and J by 1 base, and 18 bases separated the two germline ends. The chain's CDR3 is CASSLGRIGGTNTEAFF. In nucleotides, the CDR3 is TGTGCCAGCAGCTTGGGGCGAATCGGGGGAACGAACACTGAAGCTTTCTTT.

This clonotype was found many times. This chain joins TRBV12-3 or TRBV12-4 and TRBJ1-5, with 7 bases fitting TRBD1. After removal of 1 base from V and 0 bases from J, the junction contained 3 bases not matched to a gene. The CDR3 extends over 16 amino acids. The CDR3 region has the DNA TGTGCCAGCAGTTTAGGGGGGACAGATAGCAATCAGCCCCAGCATTTT. Amino acids: CASSLGGTDSNQPQHF.

In this sample, this clonotype turned up a few times. The chain employs TRBV12-3 or TRBV12-4 and TRBJ2-6, with D perhaps TRBD1 (6 bases). The CDR3 spans 17 residues. Trimming cost V 10 bases and J 0 bases, with 19 bases left between them. Here the CDR3 reads CAISGDGKTSGANVLTF. The DNA for the CDR3 is TGTGCCATCTCAGGGGACGGAAAAACCTCTGGGGCCAACGTCCTGACTTTC.

This clonotype was picked up many times. The V and J genes are TRBV7-9 and TRBJ2-7; 9 bases map to TRBD2. Trimming at V came to 2 bases and at J to 4 bases, leaving 12 bases not matched to a gene. Germline V CDR1 and CDR2: SEHNR, FQNEAQ (reference sequence). The CDR3 runs 17 residues. CDR3 sequence: CASSLSNAGGPGYEQYF. The DNA for the CDR3 is TGTGCCAGCAGCTTATCAAACGCGGGAGGGCCCGGTTACGAGCAGTACTTC.

This clonotype was seen repeatedly, ten times or more. The chain links TRBV11-2 to TRBJ2-5; tentative D call: TRBD2 (7 bases). Germline CDR1 and CDR2: SGHAT and FQNNGV. V lost 1 base, J lost 1 base, and 10 bases lay in between. The CDR3 consists of 15 residues. The CDR3 coding sequence is TGTGCCAGCAGCTTAGTAGGGGGGGGCCAAGAGACCCAGTACTTC. This gives the protein CASSLVGGGQETQYF.

The chain links TRBV11-1 to TRBJ2-3; D is unclear. This CDR3 is 13 amino acids long. Germline V lookup: CDR1 SGHAT, CDR2 FQDESV (reference sequence). Trimming stripped 6 bases from V and 3 bases from J, with 10 bases between. This CDR3 is CASSSLATDTQYF. The CDR3 bases are TGTGCCAGCAGTAGCTTGGCGACAGATACGCAGTATTTT.

The chain links TRBV5-1 to TRBJ1-4; 9 nucleotides match TRBD1. Germline V gene data show CDR1 as SGHRS and CDR2 as YFSETQ. V was pared by 2 bases and J by 8 bases, with 7 bases of the junction left unmatched. This CDR3 region has 15 residues. The CDR3 here is CASSFNRGPSEKLFF. CDR3 DNA: TGCGCCAGCAGCTTCAACAGGGGGCCATCGGAAAAACTGTTTTTT. Using reference TRBV5-1 and TRBJ1-4 for the parts outside the CDR3, the full variable domain is KAGVTQTPRYLIKTRGQQVTLSCSPISGHRSVSWYQQTPGQGLQFLFEYFSETQRNKGNFPGRFSGRQFSNSRSEMNVSTLELGDSALYLCASSFNRGPSEKLFFGSGTQLSVL.

This clonotype was picked up a small number of times. This sequence joins TRBV7-8 and TRBJ2-1; 14 nucleotides align to TRBD2. V lost 8 bases and J lost 0; bases outside the gene matches: 6. Germline V gene sequence: CDR1 SGHVS, CDR2 FQNEAQ. CDR3 length: 17 residues. The CDR3 sequence is CASVMGTSGSSYNEQFF. In nucleotides, the CDR3 is TGTGCCAGCGTTATGGGGACTAGCGGGAGCTCCTACAATGAGCAGTTCTTC.

CDR3 bases: TGTGCCAGCAGACCCCTCGAAACTCTCCCCCTCTATGGCTACACCTTC. It yields the protein CASRPLETLPLYGYTF. The gene calls are TRBV28 and TRBJ1-2; D gene unclear. V was shortened by 6 bases and J by 4 bases, with 21 bases between the two germline ends. Germline V gene sequence: CDR1 MDHEN, CDR2 SYDVKM. This CDR3 spans 16 amino acids.

The chain joins TRBV7-3 to TRBJ1-6; 9 bases are a match to TRBD1. This CDR3 spans 16 amino acids. Germline CDR1 SGHTA, CDR2 FQGTGA. V lost 5 bases, J lost 7 bases, and 9 bases stayed unmatched. CDR3: CASSHLKGTGNSPLHF. CDR3 coding DNA: TGTGCCAGCAGCCATCTGAAAGGGACAGGGAATTCACCCCTCCACTTT.

The chain recombines TRBV7-9 with TRBJ2-7; no clear D. V was clipped by 4 bases and J by 6 bases, with 7 bases between them. CDR1 is SEHNR, CDR2 FQNEAQ, per germline (reference sequence). The CDR3 has 11 amino acids. CDR3 in amino acids: CASSSNGEQYF. As DNA, the CDR3 is TGTGCCAGCAGCTCGAACGGCGAGCAGTACTTC.

This chain joins TRBV28 and TRBJ2-1; D is unclear. In germline, CDR1 is MDHEN, CDR2 SYDVKM. This CDR3 contains 15 residues. With 6 bases removed from V and 4 bases from J, the gap between germline ends came to 16 bases. The CDR3 reads CASRKDLGEYNEQFF. The CDR3 region has the DNA TGTGCCAGCAGGAAGGACCTAGGAGAATACAATGAGCAGTTCTTC.

In this sample, this clonotype turned up once. A junction boundary mismatches the germline segment, possibly from a read error. CDR3 in DNA: TGTGCCAGCAATTCTGGGACAGGGCTTAGAAACACCATATCTTTT. The encoded protein is CASNSGTGLRNTISF. V gene TRBV28 combines with J gene TRBJ1-3, with 9 bases fitting TRBD1. The length of the CDR3 is 15 residues. The germline gives CDR1 MDHEN, CDR2 SYDVKM.